This T cell receptor beta chain was sequenced for a study of T cells in Graves' hyperthyroidism and ophthalmopathy. Findings and limits, study-wide: Blood held most thyroid clonotypes expanded above 0.001 frequency.

Germline CDR1 MNHNS, CDR2 SASEGT. V trimming: 8 bases; J trimming: 5 bases; junction bases outside the gene matches: 8. This CDR3 has 13 residues. Ten or more counts support this clonotype. What it recognizes is unknown. RNA transcripts served as the template for amplifying TCR beta CDR3 regions. The study used the HTBI primer set for a first-round RT-PCR of the TCR CDR3. TCRdb called the multiplex PCR reads again in MiXCR, with one record for every CDR3 protein. The table shows roughly 100,000 distinct CDR3 sequences, with over 45% occurring only once. The receptor was derived from a man in his forties or fifties with Graves' hyperthyroidism. V gene TRBV6-1 combines with J gene TRBJ1-1; 7 bases fit TRBD1. Sequencing input: blood. CDR3 protein: CASGQTGSTEAFF. The CDR3 bases are TGTGCCAGCGGGCAGACAGGGTCAACTGAAGCTTTCTTT.